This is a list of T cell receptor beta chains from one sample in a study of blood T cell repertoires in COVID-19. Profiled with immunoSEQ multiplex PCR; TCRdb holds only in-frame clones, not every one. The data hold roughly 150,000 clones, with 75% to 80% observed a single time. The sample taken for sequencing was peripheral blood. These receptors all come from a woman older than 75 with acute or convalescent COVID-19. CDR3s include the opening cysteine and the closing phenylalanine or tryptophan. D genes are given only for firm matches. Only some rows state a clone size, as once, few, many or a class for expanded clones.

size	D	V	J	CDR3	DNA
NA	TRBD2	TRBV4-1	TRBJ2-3	CASSQDPPGVAGGGSTDTQYF	TGCGCCAGCAGCCAAGATCCTCCCGGGGTAGCGGGAGGGGGCAGCACAGATACGCAGTATTTT
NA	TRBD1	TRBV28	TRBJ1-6	CASSNPGTARSSYNSPLHF	TGTGCCAGCAGTAACCCCGGGACAGCTAGGAGCTCCTATAATTCACCCCTCCACTTT
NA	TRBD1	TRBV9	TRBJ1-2	CASSVDGAGGSTGYGYTF	TGTGCCAGCAGCGTAGACGGGGCAGGGGGCTCGACTGGCTATGGCTACACCTTC
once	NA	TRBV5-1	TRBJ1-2	CASNTGPGDYGYTF	TGCGCCAGCAATACAGGTCCGGGGGACTATGGCTACACCTTC
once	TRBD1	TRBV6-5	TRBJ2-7	CASGTGGISYEQYF	TGTGCCAGTGGAACAGGGGGTATCTCCTACGAGCAGTACTTC
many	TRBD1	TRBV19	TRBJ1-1	CASSTGQGTPEAFF	TGTGCCAGTAGTACGGGACAGGGGACTCCTGAAGCTTTCTTT
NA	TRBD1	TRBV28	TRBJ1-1	CASSLNRGTEAFF	TGTGCCAGCAGTTTAAACAGGGGCACTGAAGCTTTCTTT
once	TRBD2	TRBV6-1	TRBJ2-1	CASSGLAGGSYNEQFF	TGTGCCAGCAGTGGACTAGCGGGAGGCTCCTACAATGAGCAGTTCTTC
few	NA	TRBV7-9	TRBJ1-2	CASSPSVAEAYGYTF	TGTGCCAGCAGCCCCAGCGTGGCCGAGGCCTATGGCTACACCTTC
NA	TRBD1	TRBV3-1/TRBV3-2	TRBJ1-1	CASSQGQGWNTEAFF	TGTGCCAGCAGCCAAGGACAGGGATGGAACACTGAAGCTTTCTTT
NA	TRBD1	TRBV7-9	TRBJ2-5	CASSLTGLETQYF	TGTGCCAGCAGCTTGACAGGGTTAGAGACCCAGTACTTC
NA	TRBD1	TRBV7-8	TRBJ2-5	CASSPDRAETQYF	TGTGCCAGCAGCCCGGACAGGGCTGAGACCCAGTACTTC
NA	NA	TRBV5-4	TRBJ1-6	CASARDNSPLHF	TGTGCCAGCGCCAGGGATAATTCACCCCTCCACTTT
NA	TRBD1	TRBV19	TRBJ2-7	CAYRGPPDEQYF	TGCGCTTACAGGGGCCCACCCGACGAGCAGTACTTC
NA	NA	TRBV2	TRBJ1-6	CASSEARQGQSPLHF	TGTGCCAGCAGTGAAGCACGGCAGGGGCAGTCACCCCTCCACTTT
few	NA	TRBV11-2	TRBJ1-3	CASSSGGTSGNTIYF	TGTGCCAGCAGCTCGGGCGGGACCTCTGGAAACACCATATATTTT
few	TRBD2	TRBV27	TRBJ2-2	CASSWPSPVSGSEVGELFF	TGTGCCAGCAGTTGGCCTTCGCCGGTTAGCGGGAGTGAGGTCGGGGAGCTGTTTTTT
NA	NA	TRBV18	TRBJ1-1	CASSSAGNTEAFF	TGTGCCAGCTCATCCGCAGGGAACACTGAAGCTTTCTTT
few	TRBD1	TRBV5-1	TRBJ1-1	CASSSGQGPEAFF	TGCGCCAGCAGCTCCGGACAGGGTCCTGAAGCTTTCTTT
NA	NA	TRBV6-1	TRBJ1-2	CASSEDPQTYGYTF	TGTGCCAGCAGTGAAGACCCACAGACCTATGGCTACACCTTC
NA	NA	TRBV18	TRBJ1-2	CASSPEAGRSYTF	TGTGCCAGCTCACCGGAGGCCGGGAGGAGCTACACCTTC
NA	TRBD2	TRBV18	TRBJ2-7	CASSPTSGGYEQYF	TGTGCCAGCTCACCGACTAGCGGGGGTTACGAGCAGTACTTC
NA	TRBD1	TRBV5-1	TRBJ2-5	CASSRQGEETQYF	TGCGCCAGCAGCCGTCAGGGGGAAGAGACCCAGTACTTC
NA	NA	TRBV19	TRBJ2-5	CASSIAGGGGETQYF	TGTGCCAGTAGTATAGCCGGAGGGGGAGGGGAGACCCAGTACTTC
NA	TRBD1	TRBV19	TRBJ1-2	CASSEQGLNYGYTF	TGTGCCAGTAGTGAACAGGGGCTTAACTATGGCTACACCTTC
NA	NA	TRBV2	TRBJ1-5	CASSPESRQPQHF	TGTGCCAGCAGTCCGGAGTCACGTCAGCCCCAGCATTTT
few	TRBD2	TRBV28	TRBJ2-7	CASSSGTSGKFYEQYF	TGTGCCAGCAGCTCCGGGACTAGCGGGAAATTCTACGAGCAGTACTTC
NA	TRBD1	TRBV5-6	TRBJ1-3	CASSVRTGGPGNTIYF	TGTGCCAGCAGCGTCCGGACAGGGGGCCCTGGAAACACCATATATTTT
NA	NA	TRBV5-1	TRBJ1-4	CASSPGTPTNEKLFF	TGCGCCAGCAGCCCTGGTACTCCAACTAATGAAAAACTGTTTTTT
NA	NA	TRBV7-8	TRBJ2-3	CASSSGADTQYF	TGTGCCAGCAGTTCCGGGGCAGATACGCAGTATTTT
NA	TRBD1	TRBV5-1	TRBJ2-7	CASSLGVRQGTYEQYF	TGCGCCAGCAGCTTGGGGGTTCGACAGGGAACCTACGAGCAGTACTTC
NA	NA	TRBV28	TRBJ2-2	CASIPGGWTGELFF	TGTGCCAGCATCCCAGGGGGGTGGACCGGGGAGCTGTTTTTT
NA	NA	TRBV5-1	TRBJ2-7	CASSSRDSPVGEQYF	TGCGCCAGCAGCTCCCGGGACTCGCCGGTGGGGGAGCAGTACTTC
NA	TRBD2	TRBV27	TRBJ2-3	CASSQTGGGTDTQYF	TGTGCCAGCAGTCAAACGGGAGGTGGCACAGATACGCAGTATTTT
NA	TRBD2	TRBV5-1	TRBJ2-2	CASSWGLAGGTGELFF	TGCGCCAGCAGCTGGGGCCTAGCGGGGGGCACCGGGGAGCTGTTTTTT
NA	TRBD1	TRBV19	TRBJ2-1	CASSDYSGGNEQFF	TGTGCCAGTAGTGACTACTCAGGGGGCAATGAGCAGTTCTTC
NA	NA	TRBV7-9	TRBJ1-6	CASSLPVQGSPLHF	TGTGCCAGCAGCTTACCGGTTCAGGGGTCACCCCTCCACTTT
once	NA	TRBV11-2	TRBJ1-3	CASSAQTGSGNTIYF	TGTGCCAGCAGCGCCCAGACAGGTTCTGGAAACACCATATATTTT
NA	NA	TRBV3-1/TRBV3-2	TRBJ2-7	CASSPRRQSSSYEQYF	TGTGCCAGCAGCCCCCGCCGACAGTCGAGCTCCTACGAGCAGTACTTC
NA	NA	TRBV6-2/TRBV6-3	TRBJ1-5	CASSYSKSRVSNQPQHF	TGTGCCAGCAGTTACTCGAAGAGTCGGGTTAGCAATCAGCCCCAGCATTTT
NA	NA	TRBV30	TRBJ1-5	CAWSVLQGRPPQHF	TGTGCCTGGAGTGTACTTCAGGGGCGACCGCCCCAGCATTTT
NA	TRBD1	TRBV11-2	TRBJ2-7	CASSTRGSTYEQYF	TGTGCCAGCAGCACCAGGGGGTCCACCTACGAGCAGTACTTC
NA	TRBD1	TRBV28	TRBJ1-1	CASSPRTGRNTEAFF	TGTGCCAGCAGTCCTCGGACAGGGAGGAACACTGAAGCTTTCTTT
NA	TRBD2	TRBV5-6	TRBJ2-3	CASSLVRGDTDTQYF	TGTGCCAGCAGCTTGGTTCGGGGGGACACAGATACGCAGTATTTT
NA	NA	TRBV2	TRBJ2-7	CASSRPFQDSSYEQYF	TGTGCCAGTTCCAGGCCCTTTCAGGACAGCTCCTACGAGCAGTACTTC